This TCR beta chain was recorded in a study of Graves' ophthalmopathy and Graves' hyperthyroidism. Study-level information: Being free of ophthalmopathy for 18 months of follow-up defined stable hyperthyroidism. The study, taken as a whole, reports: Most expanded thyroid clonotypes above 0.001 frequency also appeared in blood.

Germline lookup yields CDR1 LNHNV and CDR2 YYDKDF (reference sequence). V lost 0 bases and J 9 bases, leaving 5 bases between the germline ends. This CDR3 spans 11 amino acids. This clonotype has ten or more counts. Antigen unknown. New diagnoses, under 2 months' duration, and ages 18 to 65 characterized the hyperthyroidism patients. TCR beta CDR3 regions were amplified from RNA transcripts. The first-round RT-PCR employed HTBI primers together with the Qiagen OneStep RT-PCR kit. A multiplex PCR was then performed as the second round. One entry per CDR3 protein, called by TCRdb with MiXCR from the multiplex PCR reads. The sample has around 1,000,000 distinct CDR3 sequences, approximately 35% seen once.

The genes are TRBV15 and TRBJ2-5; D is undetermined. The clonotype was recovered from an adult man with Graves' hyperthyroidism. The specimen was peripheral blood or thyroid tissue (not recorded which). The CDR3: CATSRDESQYF. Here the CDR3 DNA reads TGTGCCACCAGCAGAGATGAATCCCAGTACTTC.